This T cell receptor beta chain comes out of a study of beta chain features in type 1 diabetes. Notes on the study in general: When Type 1 diabetes patients were examined, their TCRB CDR3s proved moderately but significantly shorter in all four CD4+ subsets. Insertions were fewer and deletions more numerous at VDJ junctions in type 1 diabetes patients.

Concerning this clone itself: The antigen is unknown. One end of the junction is discordant with germline, which a read error may explain.

Germline values: CDR1 SGHVS, CDR2 FNYEAQ. The CDR3 sequence is 15 residues long. What was sequenced were expressed TCRB transcripts, since all of the isolated RNA had been reverse transcribed. Assay: immunoSEQ multiplex PCR; the TCRdb copy retains only in-frame clones and omits some. This sample yields more than 550,000 clones, of which 11% to 15% are seen a single time; approximately 0.042% belongs to the top ten. The sequencing input was naive CD4+ T cells from blood. This receptor was obtained from a man aged 18 to 30 with type 1 diabetes. The gene calls are TRBV7-6 and TRBJ2-1; TRBD1 aligns across 7 bases. CDR3 nucleotides: TGTGCCAGCAGCCCTGACCGGGACAGCTACAATGCGCAGTTCTTC. As protein: CASSPDRDSYNAQFF.